This TCR beta chain was sequenced in a study of T-cell memory formation after mild COVID-19. Study in general: TCR clusters mostly belonged to single donors. Regarding the study as a whole: Pre-infection memory showed some responding clones, and this suggested that cross-reactive memory joined. There was a balanced CD4/CD8 profile in clones contracting day 15 to 85, and later expanders leaned CD4+.

A 5'RACE reaction primed in the constant segment made cDNA libraries of TCR alpha and TCR beta, and these carried sample barcodes and UMIs. TCRdb reanalysed the 5' RACE reads using MiXCR and keeps one entry per CDR3 protein. The table records 400,000 or so distinct CDR3 sequences, 21% of them present only once. Comment on this clonotype: Its antigen is unidentified.

The clonotype was recovered from an adult woman who had mild COVID-19 (a few samples of this study predate the infection). Cell type and time point are not known. Material: PBMCs or a T cell subset sorted from them (not recorded which).

The CDR3 DNA reads TGTGCCAGCAGCTTAGGGGAAGGGACCTACGAGCAGTACTTC. Translating gives CASSLGEGTYEQYF. V and J are TRBV7-6 and TRBJ2-7; D is unresolved. CDR3 size: 14 residues. Germline CDR1 is SGHVS and CDR2 is FNYEAQ. The V end was cut by 1 base, the J end by 2 bases, with 9 bases between.